Listed below are T cell receptor beta chains from one sample, sequenced in a study of regulatory T cells in long-lasting Graves disease. TCRdb passed the multiplex PCR reads through MiXCR, listing each CDR3 protein once. The table records 500,000 to 700,000 distinct CDR3 sequences, 15% to 20% of them present only once. The sample was also linked to a second study, of T cells in Graves' hyperthyroidism and ophthalmopathy.

The specimen was peripheral blood mononuclear cells (PBMCs), collected at new diagnosis, from a patient treated with antithyroid drugs. Receptors originate from a woman under 40 with Graves disease. Both conserved end residues are part of each CDR3.

CDR3 protein	J gene	V gene
CASSRNLGQERTQYF	TRBJ2-5	TRBV5-8
CSARGGTSGGETQYF	TRBJ2-5	TRBV20-1
CASSLPSSYEQYF	TRBJ2-7	TRBV6-2/TRBV6-3
CSARAGTGDYEQYF	TRBJ2-7	TRBV20-1
CASEMNTEAFF	TRBJ1-1	TRBV30
CASSEYKKLQDGRSPLHF	TRBJ1-6	TRBV25-1
CASSAGGPGRQPQHF	TRBJ1-5	TRBV28
CASGSMVSNGVNTEAFF	TRBJ1-1	TRBV19
CASSVLENQPQHF	TRBJ1-5	TRBV2
CASSPGLYYGYTF	TRBJ1-2	TRBV12-3/TRBV12-4
CASSPSGGGVNQPQHF	TRBJ1-5	TRBV19
CSANKQGRYEQYF	TRBJ2-7	TRBV20-1
CSALPFAGGWNEQFF	TRBJ2-1	TRBV20-1
CASSESLPGIGGYTF	TRBJ1-2	TRBV10-2
CSAGDLPSRVAFF	TRBJ1-1	TRBV20-1
CASSQGGLAHETQYF	TRBJ2-5	TRBV3-1
CASSPDRGTSTGYTF	TRBJ1-2	TRBV18
CASSPGGNGVAHEQYF	TRBJ2-7	TRBV5-1
CASSPLQTTDTQYF	TRBJ2-3	TRBV18
CASSLARRGSYNEQFF	TRBJ2-1	TRBV5-5
CASSFATGLNTEAFF	TRBJ1-1	TRBV7-2
CASRETGTPYGYTF	TRBJ1-2	TRBV28
CASSLTQGAYEQYF	TRBJ2-7	TRBV11-2
CATSKVLDGKASNQPQHF	TRBJ1-5	TRBV15
CASSIEVRAEAFF	TRBJ1-1	TRBV19
CASSSLGPGQGSSSGNTIYF	TRBJ1-3	TRBV12-3/TRBV12-4